A selection of T cell receptor beta chains follows, all from one sample in a study of T cells in Graves' hyperthyroidism and ophthalmopathy. TCRdb recomputed calls from the multiplex PCR reads with MiXCR, one row per CDR3 protein. Here the sample spans 500,000 to 700,000 distinct CDR3 sequences, 15% to 20% being singletons. Material: blood. These receptors came from a woman aged 18-35 years with Graves' hyperthyroidism. Each CDR3 is given with its conserved first and last residue. The order of the fields is D gene, clone size, V gene, CDR3 length, J gene, CDR3 DNA, CDR3 protein. A D gene is named only where the DNA matches it firmly. Size is stated for part of the rows, as once, few or many counts, or as a class when the clone is expanded.

D: TRBD1; size: few; V: TRBV5-4; length: 14; J: TRBJ2-7; DNA: TGTGCCAGCAGCTCGACGGGACAGGGTTACGAGCAGTACTTC; CDR3: CASSSTGQGYEQYF
D: -; size: many; V: TRBV7-2; length: 13; J: TRBJ1-5; DNA: TGTGCCAGCAGCCCCTCTAACAATCAGCCCCAGCATTTT; CDR3: CASSPSNNQPQHF
D: TRBD1; size: -; V: TRBV3-1; length: 13; J: TRBJ1-1; DNA: TGTGCCAGCAGCTCCTTGGACAGGGGCGGAGCTTTCTTT; CDR3: CASSSLDRGGAFF
D: TRBD2; size: -; V: TRBV29-1; length: 13; J: TRBJ2-5; DNA: TGCAGCGTCATAGCGGGAGGAGGAGAGACCCAGTACTTC; CDR3: CSVIAGGGETQYF
D: -; size: many; V: TRBV2; length: 14; J: TRBJ2-5; DNA: TGTGCCAGCAGTGAACTAGCGCCTCAAGAGACCCAGTACTTC; CDR3: CASSELAPQETQYF
D: -; size: few; V: TRBV3-1; length: 14; J: TRBJ2-2; DNA: TGTGCCAGCAGCCAAGCTCCCCCCACCGGGGAGCTGTTTTTT; CDR3: CASSQAPPTGELFF
D: -; size: once; V: TRBV4-3; length: 16; J: TRBJ2-5; DNA: TGCGCCAGCAGCCAAGACGAGGGACTCAACCGAGGAACCCAGTACTTC; CDR3: CASSQDEGLNRGTQYF
D: TRBD1; size: few; V: TRBV5-4; length: 17; J: TRBJ2-7; DNA: TGTGCCAGCAGCTTGGCAGGGGGCAGGAGTCCTTCCACCGAGCAGTACTTC; CDR3: CASSLAGGRSPSTEQYF
D: -; size: many; V: TRBV5-1; length: 17; J: TRBJ1-1; DNA: TGCGCCAGCCGGAATGGGCGTAAACAGGTCGGGAACACTGAAGCTTTCTTT; CDR3: CASRNGRKQVGNTEAFF
D: -; size: -; V: TRBV20-1; length: 14; J: TRBJ2-7; DNA: TGCAGTGCCGTTCCCAGGGGGGGGTTCTACGAGCAGTACTTC; CDR3: CSAVPRGGFYEQYF
D: -; size: -; V: TRBV9; length: 12; J: TRBJ1-3; DNA: TGTGCCAGCAGCGTAGACGGAAACACCATATATTTT; CDR3: CASSVDGNTIYF
D: -; size: many; V: TRBV11-2; length: 16; J: TRBJ2-6; DNA: TGTGCCAGCAGCTTCAGCGCCTCGGGATGGGCCAACGTCCTGACTTTC; CDR3: CASSFSASGWANVLTF
D: TRBD2; size: many; V: TRBV11-2; length: 14; J: TRBJ2-1; DNA: TGTGCCAGCAGCCTGACTAGCGGGTGGGATGAGCAGTTCTTC; CDR3: CASSLTSGWDEQFF
D: -; size: many; V: TRBV20-1; length: 13; J: TRBJ2-3; DNA: TGCAGTGCTAGACGGGTGGAACGGGATACGCAGTATTTT; CDR3: CSARRVERDTQYF
D: TRBD2; size: many; V: TRBV6-1; length: 16; J: TRBJ2-5; DNA: TGTGCCAGCAGCCCTAGCGGGGGGACGGCCCGAGAGACCCAGTACTTC; CDR3: CASSPSGGTARETQYF
D: -; size: few; V: TRBV12-3/TRBV12-4; length: 15; J: TRBJ2-1; DNA: TGTGCCAGCACCCGCCCGGGCGTCAACGGAAATGAGCAGTTCTTC; CDR3: CASTRPGVNGNEQFF
D: TRBD2; size: -; V: TRBV3-1; length: 14; J: TRBJ2-7; DNA: TGTGCCAGCAGCCAAGCCCCTAGCGGGACCGAGCAGTACTTC; CDR3: CASSQAPSGTEQYF
D: -; size: few; V: TRBV2; length: 13; J: TRBJ1-5; DNA: TGTGCCAGCAAAAAAGAGTATCGTCAGCCCCAGCATTTT; CDR3: CASKKEYRQPQHF
D: TRBD1; size: few; V: TRBV5-1; length: 16; J: TRBJ2-7; DNA: TGCGCCAGCAGACAACCCGGTGGGACAGGGGCCCACGAGCAGTACTTC; CDR3: CASRQPGGTGAHEQYF
D: TRBD2; size: few; V: TRBV7-9; length: 17; J: TRBJ2-1; DNA: TGTGCCAGCAGCTTAGGGGCACTAGCGGGGCTCTACAATGAGCAGTTCTTC; CDR3: CASSLGALAGLYNEQFF
D: TRBD1; size: -; V: TRBV15; length: 16; J: TRBJ1-6; DNA: TGTGCCACCAGCCGGACAGGGGGCATCTATAATTCACCCCTCCACTTT; CDR3: CATSRTGGIYNSPLHF
D: -; size: many; V: TRBV7-9; length: 20; J: TRBJ2-3; DNA: TGTGCCAGCAGCTTACCGGGACAGGGAGGACTAGCGGACCTCACAGATACGCAGTATTTT; CDR3: CASSLPGQGGLADLTDTQYF
D: -; size: -; V: TRBV2; length: 14; J: TRBJ1-5; DNA: TGTGCCAGCAGTGATTATGGGTACAATCAGCCCCAGCATTTT; CDR3: CASSDYGYNQPQHF
D: -; size: many; V: TRBV6-1; length: 14; J: TRBJ2-5; DNA: TGTGCCAGCAGTTTGGGACCCAGTAGGGAGACCCAGTACTTC; CDR3: CASSLGPSRETQYF
D: TRBD2; size: few; V: TRBV6-1; length: 18; J: TRBJ2-5; DNA: TGTGCCAGCAGTGAAAGGGGACTAGCGGGAGGGCCTTTGGAGACCCAGTACTTC; CDR3: CASSERGLAGGPLETQYF
D: -; size: many; V: TRBV30; length: 12; J: TRBJ2-5; DNA: TGTGCCTGGAGTGTAGAGTGGGAGACCCAGTACTTC; CDR3: CAWSVEWETQYF
D: -; size: -; V: TRBV27; length: 17; J: TRBJ1-1; DNA: TGTGCCAGCAGTTTATCCGTATTGACGACGCTGAACACTGAAGCTTTCTTT; CDR3: CASSLSVLTTLNTEAFF
D: -; size: many; V: TRBV7-2; length: 14; J: TRBJ1-5; DNA: TGTGCCAGCAGCTCGGGACTCCCTCGGCAGCCCCAGCATTTT; CDR3: CASSSGLPRQPQHF
D: -; size: -; V: TRBV4-1; length: 14; J: TRBJ2-7; DNA: TGCGCCAGCAGCCCAGCGAAGGGGCCCTACGAGCAGTACTTC; CDR3: CASSPAKGPYEQYF
D: TRBD1; size: many; V: TRBV7-3; length: 16; J: TRBJ1-1; DNA: TGTGCCAGCAGCCCCAGGGGGGGCAGGACGAACACTGAAGCTTTCTTT; CDR3: CASSPRGGRTNTEAFF
D: TRBD2; size: many; V: TRBV28; length: 13; J: TRBJ2-3; DNA: TGTGCCAGCACTAGCGGGGGAACAGATACGCAGTATTTT; CDR3: CASTSGGTDTQYF
D: -; size: many; V: TRBV29-1; length: 14; J: TRBJ1-1; DNA: TGCAGCACCTACCCCACAGGGCTGAACACTGAAGCTTTCTTT; CDR3: CSTYPTGLNTEAFF
D: TRBD2; size: few; V: TRBV5-1; length: 16; J: TRBJ2-7; DNA: TGCGCCAGCAGCTTGGCAGGACTAGCGGGAGGGTTCGAGCAGTACTTC; CDR3: CASSLAGLAGGFEQYF
D: TRBD2; size: many; V: TRBV6-1; length: 15; J: TRBJ2-3; DNA: TGTGCCAGCAGTGATCTAGCGGGAGGGCCAGATACGCAGTATTTT; CDR3: CASSDLAGGPDTQYF
D: -; size: many; V: TRBV7-2; length: 15; J: TRBJ1-1; DNA: TGTGCCAGCAGCGCCAGGGGCAGGGGAAAAACTGAAGCTTTCTTT; CDR3: CASSARGRGKTEAFF
D: -; size: many; V: TRBV5-8; length: 14; J: TRBJ2-7; DNA: TGTGCCAGCAACTTTGCGGAGCCCTCCTACGAGCAGTACTTC; CDR3: CASNFAEPSYEQYF
D: TRBD1; size: many; V: TRBV6-1; length: 15; J: TRBJ1-5; DNA: TGTGCCAGCAGCACCAGGGGGCCGGGCAATCAGCCCCAGCATTTT; CDR3: CASSTRGPGNQPQHF
D: -; size: -; V: TRBV20-1; length: 17; J: TRBJ1-6; DNA: TGCAGTGCTAGAGATCTGCGGGACCTCCTAGACGAGTCACCCCTCCACTTT; CDR3: CSARDLRDLLDESPLHF
D: TRBD1; size: -; V: TRBV11-3; length: 15; J: TRBJ2-7; DNA: TGTGCCAGCAGCCTGGGACAGGGGGAGACCTACGAGCAGTACTTC; CDR3: CASSLGQGETYEQYF
D: TRBD1; size: many; V: TRBV24-1; length: 17; J: TRBJ1-3; DNA: TGTGCCACCAGTGATTCCCGGGACAGCTACTCTGGAAACACCATATATTTT; CDR3: CATSDSRDSYSGNTIYF
D: TRBD1; size: -; V: TRBV2; length: 13; J: TRBJ1-4; DNA: TGTGCCGGTCAGGGGGCTCCTAATGAAAAACTGTTTTTT; CDR3: CAGQGAPNEKLFF
D: -; size: -; V: TRBV24-1; length: 11; J: TRBJ1-2; DNA: TGTGCCACCAGTGATTTTGGGGGCTACACCTTC; CDR3: CATSDFGGYTF
D: -; size: -; V: TRBV28; length: 15; J: TRBJ1-5; DNA: TGTGCCAGCAGAAACCTCCATGGACGCAATCAGCCCCAGCATTTT; CDR3: CASRNLHGRNQPQHF
D: TRBD2; size: many; V: TRBV28; length: 15; J: TRBJ2-3; DNA: TGTGCTATTCGTCGACTAGCGGGAGTTTTAGATACGCAGTATTTT; CDR3: CAIRRLAGVLDTQYF
D: TRBD1; size: many; V: TRBV7-2; length: 16; J: TRBJ1-4; DNA: TGTGCCAGCAGCTTCTCGGCGGGGACAGCTAATGAAAAACTGTTTTTT; CDR3: CASSFSAGTANEKLFF
D: -; size: few; V: TRBV12-3/TRBV12-4; length: 16; J: TRBJ1-6; DNA: TGTGCCAGCACTCACTCTCTCCGGGATGGGGGATCACCCCTCCACTTT; CDR3: CASTHSLRDGGSPLHF
D: -; size: -; V: TRBV20-1; length: 11; J: TRBJ2-4; DNA: TGCAGTGCAGGAGGCAAAAACATTCAGTACTTC; CDR3: CSAGGKNIQYF
D: TRBD2; size: few; V: TRBV3-1; length: 16; J: TRBJ2-7; DNA: TGTGCCAGCAGCCAAGTCGTGGCAGCGGGAGGTCCCGAGCAGTACTTC; CDR3: CASSQVVAAGGPEQYF
D: -; size: few; V: TRBV10-3; length: 12; J: TRBJ2-1; DNA: TGTGCCATCAGACACACTAGGAATGAGCAGTTCTTC; CDR3: CAIRHTRNEQFF
D: -; size: few; V: TRBV18; length: 14; J: TRBJ1-1; DNA: TGTGCCAGCTCACCACCGAGGGGTAGCACTGAAGCTTTCTTT; CDR3: CASSPPRGSTEAFF
D: TRBD1; size: many; V: TRBV6-1; length: 16; J: TRBJ1-3; DNA: TGTGCCAGCAGTCTAACAGGGGGAGGTACTGGAAACACCATATATTTT; CDR3: CASSLTGGGTGNTIYF